Below, 13 T cell receptor beta chains from the same sample are listed, as sequenced in a study of blood T cell repertoires in COVID-19. The data were produced by immunoSEQ multiplex PCR, yet TCRdb's version contains in-frame clones alone and is incomplete. Of just under 60,000 clones detected, about 80% appear once; the ten largest clones hold 9.6%. Sequenced sample: peripheral blood. Every receptor here comes from a man older than 75 with COVID-19, enrolled during active disease.

The J gene is TRBJ2-3, the V gene TRBV5-8; no firm D call. Per the germline V gene, CDR1 is SGHTS and CDR2 is YDEGEE. V dropped 0 bases and J dropped 0 bases, with 8 bases sitting between them. This CDR3 is 15 amino acids long. CDR3 loop: CASSLGHSSTDTQYF. DNA for the CDR3: TGTGCCAGCAGCTTGGGGCACAGTAGCACAGATACGCAGTATTTT.

This chain uses TRBV5-3 with TRBJ2-1; D might be TRBD1 (6 bases). TRBV5-3 is labeled an ORF, and its function is uncertain. Trimming took 3 bases from V and 7 from J, leaving 20 bases between them. The CDR3 is 16 residues long. CDR3 region: CARSSLDSRRDNEQFF. CDR3 coding DNA: TGTGCCAGAAGCTCCTTGGACAGCCGACGGGATAATGAGCAGTTCTTC.

The chain combines TRBV7-6 with TRBJ1-6, with D tentatively TRBD1 (6 bases). The CDR3 is made up of 18 amino acids. The ends were cut back, 5 bases at V and 2 bases at J, with 19 bases in the middle. Germline V gene lookup returns CDR1 SGHVS and CDR2 FNYEAQ. CDR3 loop: CASSQISQGSAYNSPLHF. CDR3 in DNA: TGTGCCAGCAGCCAAATTTCACAGGGAAGCGCCTATAATTCACCCCTCCACTTT.

V usage is TRBV19 and J usage is TRBJ1-6; 9 bases fit TRBD1. The junction had 7 bases not matched to a gene; V was cut back by 3 bases and J by 7 bases. The CDR3 totals 16 residues. Germline lookup yields CDR1 LNHDA and CDR2 SQIVND (reference sequence). The CDR3 DNA reads as TGTGCCAGTAGTATCTTAACGGACAGGGGAAATTCACCCCTCCACTTT. It translates to CASSILTDRGNSPLHF.

The J gene is TRBJ2-5, the V gene TRBV21-1; TRBD1, the D gene given by the table, was not confirmed from the DNA. TRBV21-1 is termed a pseudogene. The CDR3 is 12 residues long. CDR3 DNA sequence: TGTGCCACCCCGGACAGGGGAGAGACCCAGTACTTC. This gives the protein CATPDRGETQYF.

The rearrangement links TRBV5-4 to TRBJ2-5, with TRBD1 identical over 11 bases. The trim removed 3 bases at V and 0 bases at J, leaving 10 bases unmatched. The CDR3 is 18 residues long. Germline V gives CDR1 SGHNT, CDR2 YYREEE (reference sequence). The CDR3 sequence: CASSSGQGAVRYQETQYF. CDR3 DNA: TGTGCCAGCAGCTCCGGACAGGGGGCAGTGAGGTACCAAGAGACCCAGTACTTC.

The rearrangement uses TRBV11-2 and TRBJ2-1, with a tentative D call TRBD2 (5 bases). Germline V CDR1 and CDR2: SGHAT, FQNNGV. The CDR3 totals 15 residues. V lost 3 bases and J lost 8, with 17 bases in between. CDR3: CASSFEAETPHEQFF. The CDR3 coding sequence is TGTGCCAGCAGCTTTGAAGCGGAAACCCCCCATGAGCAGTTCTTC.

The chain uses TRBV2 and TRBJ2-4; D ambiguous. The CDR3 is 13 amino acids. V was clipped by 6 bases and J by 3 bases, with 9 bases between them. CDR1 SNHLY and CDR2 FYNNEI come from the germline V gene. As DNA, the CDR3 is TGTGCCAGCAGGGAATCGGGCAAAAACATTCAGTACTTC. Its translation is CASRESGKNIQYF.

J is TRBJ2-1 and V is TRBV7-2; TRBD2 agrees at 9 bases. From germline, CDR1 is SGHTA and CDR2 FQGNSA. The CDR3 is 16 amino acids. The trim removed 3 bases at V and 3 bases at J, leaving 6 bases unmatched. CDR3 region: CASSFLRGGVYNEQFF. The CDR3 DNA reads as TGTGCCAGCAGCTTCCTGCGGGGGGGCGTCTACAATGAGCAGTTCTTC.

The rearrangement joins TRBV10-3 to TRBJ1-2; 9 bases are a match to TRBD1. V was pared by 3 bases and J by 8 bases, with 10 bases of the junction left unmatched. The CDR3 is 15 amino acids. Germline CDR1 and CDR2: ENHRY and SYGVKD. The CDR3 protein is CAISDSRGQGYGYTF. CDR3 nucleotide sequence: TGTGCCATCAGTGATAGCCGGGGACAGGGTTACGGCTACACCTTC.

V usage is TRBV4-1 and J usage is TRBJ2-6; tentatively, D is TRBD1 (5 bases). The CDR3 contains 15 residues. V was shortened by 4 bases and J by 6 bases, with 13 bases between the two germline ends. Germline-derived CDR1 and CDR2 are MGHRA and YSYEKL. Here the CDR3 reads CASSLQDLVANVLTF. Here the CDR3 DNA reads TGCGCCAGCAGCCTACAGGATTTGGTGGCCAACGTCCTGACTTTC.

The V call is TRBV5-4, the J call TRBJ1-1; D unclear. Germline V gives CDR1 SGHNT, CDR2 YYREEE (reference sequence). The CDR3 spans 14 residues. The V end was cut by 2 bases, the J end by 5 bases, with 13 bases between. The CDR3 region is CASSLEGGRTEAFF. CDR3 nucleotide sequence: TGTGCCAGCAGCTTAGAGGGCGGGAGGACTGAAGCTTTCTTT.

The chain joins TRBV10-2 to TRBJ1-2; 8 nucleotides match TRBD1. In germline, CDR1 is WSHSY, CDR2 SAAADI. The V and J ends lost 6 bases and 7 bases, in that order; junction bases with no gene match: 4. The CDR3 runs 12 residues. The CDR3 sequence: CASSGDRPGYTF. For the CDR3, the DNA is TGCGCCAGCAGCGGGGACAGGCCTGGCTACACCTTC.